The entry below describes one T cell receptor beta chain. This specimen comes from a study of shared clonotypes between healthy human individuals. Here immunoSEQ multiplex PCR was the method, and the copy in TCRdb shows in-frame clones only, minus some. This table has over a million clones, more than 75% appearing once. The specimen sequenced was memory CD4+ T cells from PBMCs. As to subset: CD45RA-negative fraction. This clonotype was obtained from a man aged 18 to 30 in good health. Some clones in this sample may be carry-over from other donors' samples.

CDR3 residues: CASSPHPGLAAQETQYF. For the CDR3, the DNA is TGTGCCAGCAGCCCCCATCCCGGACTAGCGGCACAAGAGACCCAGTACTTC. J is TRBJ2-5 and V is TRBV2; TRBD2 aligns across 10 bases. With 6 bases clipped from V and 2 bases from J, the junction kept 12 bases outside the gene matches. CDR3 length: 17 amino acids. Germline CDR1 is SNHLY and CDR2 is FYNNEI.